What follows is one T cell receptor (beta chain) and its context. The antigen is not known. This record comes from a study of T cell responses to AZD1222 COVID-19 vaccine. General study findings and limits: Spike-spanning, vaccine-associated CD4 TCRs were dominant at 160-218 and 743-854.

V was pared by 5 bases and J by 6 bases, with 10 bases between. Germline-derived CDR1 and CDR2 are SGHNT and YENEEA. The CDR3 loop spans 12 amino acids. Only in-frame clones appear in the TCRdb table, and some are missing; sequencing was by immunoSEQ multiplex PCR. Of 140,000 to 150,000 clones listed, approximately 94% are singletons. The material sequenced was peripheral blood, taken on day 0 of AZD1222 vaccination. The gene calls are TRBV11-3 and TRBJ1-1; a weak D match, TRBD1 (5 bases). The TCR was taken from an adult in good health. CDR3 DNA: TGTGCCAGCAGCGCCGGAGGGGCTGAAGCTTTCTTT. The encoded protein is CASSAGGAEAFF.